The 11 T cell receptor beta chains presented below share a single source sample, sequenced in a study of shared clonotypes between healthy human individuals (dated by TCRdb to the early 2020s). Library preparation employed the immunoSEQ multiplex PCR assay. The clones in this table, taken by TCRdb from immuneACCESS, are in-frame only. Not every clone is retained; where verified, under half of the shortfall comes from an unresolved V gene, and the cause of the rest is unknown. The sample table lists approximately 1.5 million clones, around 98% of them with a count of one. About 0.45% of the sample goes to the ten largest clones. Sequences were obtained from naive CD4+ T cells sorted from blood. What the cell subset or site label conveys for this sample: CD45RA+ positively selected. Receptors originate from a man under 40 in good health.

CDR3 sequence (DNA): TGTGCCAGCAGTTTTAAAGTGGGGAACACTGAAGCTTTCTTT. The encoded protein is CASSFKVGNTEAFF. V gene TRBV27 combines with J gene TRBJ1-1; no firm D call. This CDR3 is built from 14 residues. Trimming took off 3 bases at V and 1 base at J, with 9 bases between the two ends. Germline V CDR1 and CDR2: MNHEY, SMNVEV (reference sequence).

On this clone: This sample includes further DNA sequences coding for the same CDR3. The chain joins TRBV15 to TRBJ2-7, with 8 positions matching TRBD1. V trimming: 0 bases; J trimming: 3 bases; junction bases outside the gene matches: 4. Germline assignment: CDR1 LNHNV and CDR2 YYDKDF (reference sequence). The CDR3 contains 15 residues. The DNA for the CDR3 is TGTGCCACCAGCAGAGAAGGACAGGGTATCTACGAGCAGTACTTC. Amino acids: CATSREGQGIYEQYF.

V is TRBV9 and J is TRBJ2-7; TRBD1 agrees at 11 bases. The V segment lost 0 bases and the J segment 4 bases; nucleotides outside the gene matches: 15. The CDR3 consists of 19 residues. Looked up from germline, CDR1 is SGDLS and CDR2 is YYNGEE. The DNA for the CDR3 is TGTGCCAGCAGCGTAGCCGGGGACAGGGGGACATCTTTCGCGTACGAGCAGTACTTC. This translates into CASSVAGDRGTSFAYEQYF.

The chain couples TRBV30 to TRBJ1-4, with 12 bases that match TRBD1. CDR3 size: 14 residues. Germline V gene sequence: CDR1 GTSNPN, CDR2 SVGIG (reference sequence). The J segment lost 7 bases and the V segment lost 4 bases, leaving 4 bases of the junction unmatched. The CDR3 region is CAWKRDRGPEKLFF. In nucleotides, the CDR3 is TGTGCCTGGAAACGGGACAGGGGGCCTGAAAAACTGTTTTTT. Full variable domain (rest looked up from reference TRBV30 and TRBJ1-4): SQTIHQWPATLVQPVGSPLSLECTVEGTSNPNLYWYRQAAGRGLQLLFYSVGIGQISSEVPQNLSASRPQDRQFILSSKKLLLSDSGFYLCAWKRDRGPEKLFFGSGTQLSVL.

The chain joins TRBV10-3 to TRBJ2-3; no clear D gene. This CDR3 spans 15 amino acids. In germline, CDR1 is ENHRY, CDR2 SYGVKD. V was cut by 0 bases and J by 3 bases, with 10 bases left in between. The CDR3 DNA follows: TGTGCCATCAGTGAGTCGAGCTCCGCAACAGATACGCAGTATTTT. Translation gives CAISESSSATDTQYF.

This rearrangement joins TRBV5-1 to TRBJ2-2, with TRBD1 matching 10 bases. The germline V gene encodes CDR1 SGHRS and CDR2 YFSETQ. Germline trimming cut 5 bases from V and 3 bases from J; bases unmatched to any gene: 13. CDR3 length equals 18 residues. The CDR3 DNA reads as TGCGCCAGCAGGCAAATCCGCCGGGACAGGGGATACACCGGGGAGCTGTTTTTT. Residues: CASRQIRRDRGYTGELFF.

V and J are TRBV28 and TRBJ1-2; TRBD1 agrees at 10 bases. Germline V gene data show CDR1 as MDHEN and CDR2 as SYDVKM. The CDR3 runs 12 residues. Trimming at V came to 10 bases and at J to 8 bases, leaving 7 bases not matched to a gene. As DNA, the CDR3 is TGTGCCATCGGACAGGGGGATACCGGCTACACCTTC. Encoded protein: CAIGQGDTGYTF.

For this clone: This sample also contains other DNA sequences that code for the same CDR3. The chain joins TRBV5-6 to TRBJ2-3; D remains unclear. Germline-derived CDR1 and CDR2 are SGHDT and YYEEEE. The CDR3 runs to 13 residues. The ends were cut back, 4 bases at V and 0 bases at J, with 6 bases in the middle. The CDR3: CASSPTSTDTQYF. The CDR3 DNA sequence: TGTGCCAGCAGCCCGACTAGCACAGATACGCAGTATTTT.

The chain carries TRBV18 and TRBJ2-1; the match to TRBD2 covers 7 bases. Germline V CDR1 and CDR2: KGHSH, LQKENI. The junction had 4 bases not matched to a gene; V was cut back by 3 bases and J by 2 bases. CDR3 length: 15 residues. CDR3 in DNA: TGTGCCAGCTCACCCGCGGGAGTGACCTACAATGAGCAGTTCTTC. This codes for CASSPAGVTYNEQFF.

This clone was detected only once. The chain joins TRBV18 to TRBJ2-6, with D tentatively TRBD1 (5 bases). Trimming pared 3 bases from V and 0 bases from J, leaving 9 bases between. This CDR3 contains 16 residues. CDR1 and CDR2 from the germline V gene are KGHSH and LQKENI. The CDR3 is CASSPKQVSGANVLTF. CDR3 coding DNA: TGTGCCAGCTCACCGAAACAGGTCTCTGGGGCCAACGTCCTGACTTTC.

The chain joins TRBV18 to TRBJ2-7; D is possibly TRBD1 (6 bases). V was trimmed by 1 base and J by 1 base, leaving 17 bases between them. The germline CDR1 and CDR2 sequences are KGHSH and LQKENI. The CDR3 has 17 amino acids. The CDR3: CASSPLAQGPGSYEQYF. The CDR3 DNA is TGTGCCAGCTCACCACTCGCGCAGGGGCCAGGATCCTACGAGCAGTACTTC.